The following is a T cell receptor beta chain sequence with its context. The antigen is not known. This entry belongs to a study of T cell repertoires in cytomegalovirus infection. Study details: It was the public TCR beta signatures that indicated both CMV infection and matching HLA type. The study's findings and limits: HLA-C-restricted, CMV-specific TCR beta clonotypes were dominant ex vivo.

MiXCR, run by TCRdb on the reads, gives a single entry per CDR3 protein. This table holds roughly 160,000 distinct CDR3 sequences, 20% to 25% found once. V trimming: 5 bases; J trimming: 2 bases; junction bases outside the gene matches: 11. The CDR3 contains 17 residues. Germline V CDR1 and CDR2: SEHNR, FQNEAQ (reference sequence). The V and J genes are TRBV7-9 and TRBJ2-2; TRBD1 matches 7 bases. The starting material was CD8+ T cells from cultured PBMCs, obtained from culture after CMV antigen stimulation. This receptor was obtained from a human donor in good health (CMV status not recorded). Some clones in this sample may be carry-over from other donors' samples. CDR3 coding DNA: TGTGCCAGCAGCCCCAAGGGACGGGACAGCAACACCGGGGAGCTGTTTTTT. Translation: CASSPKGRDSNTGELFF.